One T cell receptor (beta chain) is described in this entry. Antigen unknown. As to time point: newly diagnosed GD, antithyroid drugs for less than 3 months. TCR sequences were obtained from RNA taken from PBMCs. Patients with Graves' disease were diagnosed by American Thyroid Association guidelines. The sample is drawn from a study of regulatory T cells in long-lasting Graves disease. Study-wide results and caveats: TRBV28 was favored in persistent disease, as were TRBJ1-2 and TRBJ2-5.

Construction of the TCR beta libraries employed iRepertoire HTBI primers in conjunction with Arm-PCR of CDR3 regions. MiXCR, run by TCRdb on the multiplex PCR reads, gives a single entry per CDR3 protein. The sample lists roughly 400,000 distinct CDR3 sequences; 15% were seen once. Trimming removed 7 bases at V and 7 bases at J, with 15 bases between. Germline V gene lookup returns CDR1 SGDLS and CDR2 YYNGEE. The CDR3 loop spans 12 amino acids. The data were also submitted as part of a second study, on T cells in Graves' hyperthyroidism and ophthalmopathy. Per that study: When the TCR CDR3 underwent first-round RT-PCR, the HTBI primer set was used.

The chain joins TRBV9 to TRBJ2-7, with D perhaps matching TRBD1 or TRBD2 (6 bases each). The clonotype comes from a woman aged 35 to 49 with Graves disease. Sequenced material: peripheral blood mononuclear cells (PBMCs), taken at new diagnosis, from a patient treated with antithyroid drugs. The CDR3 region is CASGTGGGEQYF. DNA of the CDR3: TGTGCCAGCGGGACCGGAGGGGGAGAGCAGTACTTC.